This TCR beta chain derives from a study of response to subunit inactivated influenza vaccine. Note on this clonotype: Its antigen is still unknown.

Regarding the study as a whole: The authors suggested that few new T cells are recruited per seasonal influenza vaccination.

TCRdb redid the calling of the RT-PCR reads with MiXCR, one entry per CDR3 protein. The sample contains about 570,000 distinct CDR3 sequences, around 11% of which appear only once. Sequencing was performed on PBMCs from blood, taken on the day of vaccination. The TCR comes from a man in his fifties who received an inactivated influenza vaccine.

Written as DNA, the CDR3 is TGCGCCAGCAGCCAAATTCAGGGGGCGCTTTATCAGGATACGCAGTATTTT. Translation gives CASSQIQGALYQDTQYF. The chain combines TRBV4-3 with TRBJ2-3, with 8 positions matching TRBD1. With V trimmed by 2 bases and J by 6 bases, 13 bases remained unmatched. The length of the CDR3 is 17 residues. Germline assignment: CDR1 LGHNA and CDR2 YSLEER.